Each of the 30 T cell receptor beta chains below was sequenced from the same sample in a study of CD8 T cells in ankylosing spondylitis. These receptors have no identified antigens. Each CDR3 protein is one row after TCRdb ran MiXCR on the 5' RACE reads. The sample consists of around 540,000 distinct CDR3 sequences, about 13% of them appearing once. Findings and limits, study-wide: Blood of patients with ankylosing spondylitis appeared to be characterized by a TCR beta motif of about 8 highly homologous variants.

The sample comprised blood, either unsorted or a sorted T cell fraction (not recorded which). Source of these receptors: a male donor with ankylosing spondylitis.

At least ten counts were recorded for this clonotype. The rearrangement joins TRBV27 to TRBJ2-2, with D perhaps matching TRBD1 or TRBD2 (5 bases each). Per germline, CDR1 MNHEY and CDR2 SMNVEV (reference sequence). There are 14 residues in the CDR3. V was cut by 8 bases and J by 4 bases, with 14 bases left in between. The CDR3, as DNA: TGTGCCAGCCAAGTGTGGGGGACCACCGGGGAGCTGTTTTTT. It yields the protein CASQVWGTTGELFF.

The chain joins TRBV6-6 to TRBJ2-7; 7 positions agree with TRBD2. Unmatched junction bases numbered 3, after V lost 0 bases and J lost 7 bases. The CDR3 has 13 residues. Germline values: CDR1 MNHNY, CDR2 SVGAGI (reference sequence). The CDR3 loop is CASSYSGGREQYV. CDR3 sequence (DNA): TGTGCCAGCAGTTACTCGGGAGGGCGGGAGCAGTACGTC.

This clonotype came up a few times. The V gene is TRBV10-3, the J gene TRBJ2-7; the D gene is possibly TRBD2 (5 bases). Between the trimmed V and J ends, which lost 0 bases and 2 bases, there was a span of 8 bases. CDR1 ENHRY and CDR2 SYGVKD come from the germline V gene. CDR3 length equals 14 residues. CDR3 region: CAISESGETYEQYF. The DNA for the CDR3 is TGTGCCATCAGTGAGTCCGGGGAAACCTACGAGCAGTACTTC.

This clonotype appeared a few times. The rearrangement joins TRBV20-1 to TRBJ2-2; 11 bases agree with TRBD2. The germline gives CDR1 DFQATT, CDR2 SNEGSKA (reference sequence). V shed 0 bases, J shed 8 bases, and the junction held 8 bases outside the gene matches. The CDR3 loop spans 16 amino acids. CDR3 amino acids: CSARDVAGGNRGELFF. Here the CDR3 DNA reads TGCAGTGCTAGAGACGTAGCGGGAGGGAATAGGGGGGAGCTGTTTTTT.

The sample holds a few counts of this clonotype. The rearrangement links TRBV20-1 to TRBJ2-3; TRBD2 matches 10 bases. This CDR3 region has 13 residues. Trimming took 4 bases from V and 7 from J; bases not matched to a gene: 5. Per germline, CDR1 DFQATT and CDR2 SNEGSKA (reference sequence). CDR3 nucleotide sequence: TGCAGTGCTAATCTAGCGGGAGCTTATACGCAGTATTTT. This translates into CSANLAGAYTQYF.

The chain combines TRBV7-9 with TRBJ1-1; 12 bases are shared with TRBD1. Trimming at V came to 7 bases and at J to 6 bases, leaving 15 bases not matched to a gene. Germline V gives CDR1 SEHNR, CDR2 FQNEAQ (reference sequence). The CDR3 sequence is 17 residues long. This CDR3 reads CASTIIGTGGRGPEAFF. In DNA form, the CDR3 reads TGTGCCAGCACCATTATCGGGACAGGGGGCAGGGGACCTGAAGCTTTCTTT.

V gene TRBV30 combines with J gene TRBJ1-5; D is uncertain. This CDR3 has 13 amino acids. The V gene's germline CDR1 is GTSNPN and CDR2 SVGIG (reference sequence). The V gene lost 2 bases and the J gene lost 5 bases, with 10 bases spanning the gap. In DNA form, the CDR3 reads TGTGCCTGGAGTAGAAGGCAAGATCAGCCCCAGCATTTT. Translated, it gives CAWSRRQDQPQHF.

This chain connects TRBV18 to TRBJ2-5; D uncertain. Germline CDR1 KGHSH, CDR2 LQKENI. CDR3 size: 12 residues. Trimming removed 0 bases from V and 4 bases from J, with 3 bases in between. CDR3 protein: CASSPPSETQYF. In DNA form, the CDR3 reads TGTGCCAGCTCACCACCCTCAGAGACCCAGTACTTC. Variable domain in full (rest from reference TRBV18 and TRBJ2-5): NAGVMQNPRHLVRRRGQEARLRCSPMKGHSHVYWYRQLPEEGLKFMVYLQKENIIDESGMPKERFSAEFPKEGPSILRIQQVVRGDSAAYFCASSPPSETQYFGPGTRLLVL.

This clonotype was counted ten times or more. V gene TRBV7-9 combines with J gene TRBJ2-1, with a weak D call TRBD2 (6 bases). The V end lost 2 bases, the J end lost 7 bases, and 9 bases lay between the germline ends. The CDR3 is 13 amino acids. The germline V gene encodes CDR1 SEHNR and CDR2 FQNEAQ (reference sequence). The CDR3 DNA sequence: TGTGCCAGCAGCTTACAGGCGGGGAATGAGCAGTTCTTC. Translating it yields CASSLQAGNEQFF.

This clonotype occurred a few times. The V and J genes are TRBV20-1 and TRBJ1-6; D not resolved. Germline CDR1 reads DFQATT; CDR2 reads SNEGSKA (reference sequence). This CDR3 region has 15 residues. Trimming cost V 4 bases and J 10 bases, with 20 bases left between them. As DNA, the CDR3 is TGCAGTGCTACCCCATCGGCGACGATACGGTCACCCCTCCACTTT. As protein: CSATPSATIRSPLHF.

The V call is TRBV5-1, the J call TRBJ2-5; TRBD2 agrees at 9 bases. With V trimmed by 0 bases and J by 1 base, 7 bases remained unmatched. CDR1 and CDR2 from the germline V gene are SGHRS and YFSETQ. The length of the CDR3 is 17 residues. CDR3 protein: CASSLALAGVLQETQYF. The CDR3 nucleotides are TGCGCCAGCAGCTTGGCTTTAGCGGGAGTACTCCAAGAGACCCAGTACTTC.

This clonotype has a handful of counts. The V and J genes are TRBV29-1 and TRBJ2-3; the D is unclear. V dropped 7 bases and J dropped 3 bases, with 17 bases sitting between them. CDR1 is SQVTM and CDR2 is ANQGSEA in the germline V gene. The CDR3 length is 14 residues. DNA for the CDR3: TGCAGCGCCCCCTTGACAAGGGCAACAGATACGCAGTATTTT. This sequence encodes CSAPLTRATDTQYF.

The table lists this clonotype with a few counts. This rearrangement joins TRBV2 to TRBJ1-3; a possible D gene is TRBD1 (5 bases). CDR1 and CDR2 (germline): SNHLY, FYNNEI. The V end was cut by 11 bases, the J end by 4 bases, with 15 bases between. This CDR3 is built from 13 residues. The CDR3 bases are TGTGCCCTGACCGAGGGGAGGGGAAACACCATATATTTT. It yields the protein CALTEGRGNTIYF.

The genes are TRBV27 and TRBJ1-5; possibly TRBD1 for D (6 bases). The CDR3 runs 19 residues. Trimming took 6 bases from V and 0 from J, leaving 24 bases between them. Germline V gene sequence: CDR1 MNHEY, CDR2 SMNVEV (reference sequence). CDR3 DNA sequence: TGTGCCAGCAGGTCCTGGGACGGCAGGGGTTTATATAGCAATCAGCCCCAGCATTTT. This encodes CASRSWDGRGLYSNQPQHF.

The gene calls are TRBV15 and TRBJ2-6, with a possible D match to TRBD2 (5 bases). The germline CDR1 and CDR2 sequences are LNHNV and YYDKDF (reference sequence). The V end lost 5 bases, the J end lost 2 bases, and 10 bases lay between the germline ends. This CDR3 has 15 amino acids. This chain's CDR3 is CATSGRETGANVLTF. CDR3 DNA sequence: TGTGCCACCAGCGGTAGGGAGACTGGGGCCAACGTCCTGACTTTC.

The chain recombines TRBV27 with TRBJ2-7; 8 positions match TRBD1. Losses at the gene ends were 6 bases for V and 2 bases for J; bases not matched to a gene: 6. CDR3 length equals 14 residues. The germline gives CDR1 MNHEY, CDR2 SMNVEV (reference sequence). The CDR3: CASRKTGVPYEQYF. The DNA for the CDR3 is TGTGCCAGCAGGAAGACAGGGGTTCCCTACGAGCAGTACTTC.

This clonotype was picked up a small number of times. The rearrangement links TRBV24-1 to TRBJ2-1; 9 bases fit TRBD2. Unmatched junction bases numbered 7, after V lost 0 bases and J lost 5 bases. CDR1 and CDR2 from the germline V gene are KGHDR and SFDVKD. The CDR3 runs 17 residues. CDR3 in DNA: TGTGCCACCAGTGATTTGGTTGGGACTAGCCTTAACAATGAGCAGTTCTTC. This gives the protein CATSDLVGTSLNNEQFF.

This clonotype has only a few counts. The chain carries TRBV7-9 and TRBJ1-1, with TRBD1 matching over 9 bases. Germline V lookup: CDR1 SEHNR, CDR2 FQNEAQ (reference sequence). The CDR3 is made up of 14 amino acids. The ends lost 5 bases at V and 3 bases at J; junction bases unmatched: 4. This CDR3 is CASSPRDRDTEAFF. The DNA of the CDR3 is TGTGCCAGCAGCCCCCGGGACAGGGACACTGAAGCTTTCTTT. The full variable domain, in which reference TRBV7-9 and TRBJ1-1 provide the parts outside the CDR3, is DTGVSQNPRHKITKRGQNVTFRCDPISEHNRLYWYRQTLGQGPEFLTYFQNEAQLEKSRLLSDRFSAERPKGSFSTLEIQRTEQGDSAMYLCASSPRDRDTEAFFGQGTRLTVV.

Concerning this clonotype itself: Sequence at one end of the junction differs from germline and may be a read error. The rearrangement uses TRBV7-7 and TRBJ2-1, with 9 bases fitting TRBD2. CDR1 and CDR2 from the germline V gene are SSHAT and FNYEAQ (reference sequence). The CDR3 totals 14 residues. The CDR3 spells CASSLAGPGNEQFF. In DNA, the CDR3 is TGTGCCAGCAGCCTAGCGGGGCCTGGCAATGAGCAGTTCTTC.

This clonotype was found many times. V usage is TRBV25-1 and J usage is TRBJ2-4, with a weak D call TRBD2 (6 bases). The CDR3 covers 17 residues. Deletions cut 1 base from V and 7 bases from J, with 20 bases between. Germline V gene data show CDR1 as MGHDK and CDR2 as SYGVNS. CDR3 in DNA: TGTGCCAGCAGTGAATTTGGGGACTCCGGAGCGCAGAACATTCAGTACTTC. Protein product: CASSEFGDSGAQNIQYF.

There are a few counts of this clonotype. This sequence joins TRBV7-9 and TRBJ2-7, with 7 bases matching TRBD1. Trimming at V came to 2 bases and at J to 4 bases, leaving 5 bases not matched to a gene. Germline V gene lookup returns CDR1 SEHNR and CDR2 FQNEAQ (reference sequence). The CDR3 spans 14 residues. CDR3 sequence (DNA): TGTGCCAGCAGCTTAACGGGGACAGCGTACGAGCAGTACTTC. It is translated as CASSLTGTAYEQYF. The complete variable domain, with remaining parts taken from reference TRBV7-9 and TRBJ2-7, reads DTGVSQNPRHKITKRGQNVTFRCDPISEHNRLYWYRQTLGQGPEFLTYFQNEAQLEKSRLLSDRFSAERPKGSFSTLEIQRTEQGDSAMYLCASSLTGTAYEQYFGPGTRLTVT.

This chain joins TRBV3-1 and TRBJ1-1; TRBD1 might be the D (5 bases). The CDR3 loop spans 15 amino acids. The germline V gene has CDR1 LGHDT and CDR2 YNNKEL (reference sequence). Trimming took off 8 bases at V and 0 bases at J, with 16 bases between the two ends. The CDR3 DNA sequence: TGTGCCAGCTGCCCCTCATGGACAATGAACACTGAAGCTTTCTTT. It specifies CASCPSWTMNTEAFF.

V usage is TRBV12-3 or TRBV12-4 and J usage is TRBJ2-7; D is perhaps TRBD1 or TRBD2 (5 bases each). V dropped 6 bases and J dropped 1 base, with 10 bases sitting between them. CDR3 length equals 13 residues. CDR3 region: CASRGDRSYEQYV. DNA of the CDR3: TGTGCCAGCAGGGGGGACCGATCCTACGAGCAGTACGTC.

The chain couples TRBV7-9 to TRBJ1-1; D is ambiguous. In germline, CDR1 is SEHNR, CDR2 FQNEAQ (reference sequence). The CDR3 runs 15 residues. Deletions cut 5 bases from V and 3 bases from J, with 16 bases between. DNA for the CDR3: TGTGCCAGCAGCGGCCCCGGATACGGGCACACTGAAGCTTTCTTT. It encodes CASSGPGYGHTEAFF.

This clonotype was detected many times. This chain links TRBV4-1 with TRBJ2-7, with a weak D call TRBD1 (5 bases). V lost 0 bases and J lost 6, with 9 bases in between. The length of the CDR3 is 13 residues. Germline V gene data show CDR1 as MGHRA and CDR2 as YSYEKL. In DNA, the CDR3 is TGCGCCAGCAGCCAAGATTCCAGGGCCGAGCAGTACGTC. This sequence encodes CASSQDSRAEQYV.

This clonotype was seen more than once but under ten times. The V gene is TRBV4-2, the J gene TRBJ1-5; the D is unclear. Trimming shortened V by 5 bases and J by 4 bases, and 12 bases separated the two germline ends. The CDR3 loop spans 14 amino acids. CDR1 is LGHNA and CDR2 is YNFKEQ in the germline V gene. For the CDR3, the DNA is TGTGCCAGCAGCTCCCTGTCAGGAAATCAGCCCCAGCATTTT. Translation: CASSSLSGNQPQHF.

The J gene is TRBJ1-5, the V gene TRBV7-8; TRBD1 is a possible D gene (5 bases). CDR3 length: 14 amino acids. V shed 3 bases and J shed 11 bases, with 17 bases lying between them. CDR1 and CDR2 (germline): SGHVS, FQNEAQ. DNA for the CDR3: TGTGCCAGCAGCTTCGGGACGGAGAAACGGGCCCAGCATTTT. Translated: CASSFGTEKRAQHF.

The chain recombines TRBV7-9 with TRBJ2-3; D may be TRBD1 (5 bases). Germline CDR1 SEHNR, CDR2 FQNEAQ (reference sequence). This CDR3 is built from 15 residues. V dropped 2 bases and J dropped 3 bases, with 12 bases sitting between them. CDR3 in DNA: TGTGCCAGCAGCTTACAGGGTTCTACGACAGATACGCAGTATTTT. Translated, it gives CASSLQGSTTDTQYF.

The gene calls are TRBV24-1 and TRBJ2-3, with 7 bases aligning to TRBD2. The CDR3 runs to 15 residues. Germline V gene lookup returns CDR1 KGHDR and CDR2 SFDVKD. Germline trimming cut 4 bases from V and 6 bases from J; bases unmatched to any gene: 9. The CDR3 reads CATSDRGGRRDTQYF. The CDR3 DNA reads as TGTGCCACCAGTGACCGCGGGGGAAGGAGGGATACGCAGTATTTT.

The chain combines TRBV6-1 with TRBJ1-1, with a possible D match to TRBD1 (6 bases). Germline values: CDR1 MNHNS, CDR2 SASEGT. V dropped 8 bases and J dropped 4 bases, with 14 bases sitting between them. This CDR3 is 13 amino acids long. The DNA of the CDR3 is TGTGCCAGCGCCCGGGGGGGGCGCACTGAAGCTTTCTTT. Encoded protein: CASARGGRTEAFF.